Below are 22 T cell receptor beta chains sequenced from a single sample in a study of monozygotic twins with inflammatory bowel disease. Reanalyzing the 5' RACE reads, TCRdb keeps one entry per CDR3 protein, without DNA. This repertoire includes 350,000 to 550,000 distinct CDR3 sequences. Sequencing was done on a sample of blood. Source of these receptors: a human donor with ulcerative colitis or Crohn's disease, or a healthy co-twin of an affected twin (not recorded which).

The chain recombines TRBV15 with TRBJ1-1. This CDR3 region has 14 residues. CDR1 is LNHNV and CDR2 is YYDKDF in the germline V gene (reference sequence). Here the CDR3 reads CATRGGTVNTEAFF.

The J gene is TRBJ2-5, the V gene TRBV11-2; TCRdb proposes TRBD2, but this gene call is untestable without DNA. Per the germline V gene, CDR1 is SGHAT and CDR2 is FQNNGV. The CDR3 length is 15 residues. The CDR3 loop reads CASSLPLEAHETQYF.

The J gene is TRBJ1-1, the V gene TRBV5-1; TCRdb proposes TRBD1, but this gene call is untestable without DNA. This CDR3 has 15 amino acids. In germline, CDR1 is SGHRS, CDR2 YFSETQ. The CDR3 sequence: CASSGGDRTNTEAFF. Complete variable domain (other parts from reference TRBV5-1 and TRBJ1-1): KAGVTQTPRYLIKTRGQQVTLSCSPISGHRSVSWYQQTPGQGLQFLFEYFSETQRNKGNFPGRFSGRQFSNSRSEMNVSTLELGDSALYLCASSGGDRTNTEAFFGQGTRLTVV.

This chain uses TRBV7-2 with TRBJ2-2; TCRdb selects TRBD2, and the lack of DNA leaves this call unchecked. Germline V gene sequence: CDR1 SGHTA, CDR2 FQGNSA. The CDR3 consists of 16 residues. The CDR3 loop is CASSLVWELKTGELFF. The variable domain in full, completed from reference TRBV7-2 and TRBJ2-2, reads GAGVSQSPSNKVTEKGKDVELRCDPISGHTALYWYRQSLGQGLEFLIYFQGNSAPDKSGLPSDRFSAERTGGSVSTLTIQRTQQEDSAVYLCASSLVWELKTGELFFGEGSRLTVL.

The chain links TRBV7-9 to TRBJ2-3; there is no DNA to check the TCRdb D call of TRBD2. The CDR3 is 16 residues long. Germline V gene sequence: CDR1 SEHNR, CDR2 FQNEAQ (reference sequence). CDR3 amino acids: CASSPRLAGEVDTQYF.

The chain has TRBV19 and TRBJ1-1; TCRdb indicates TRBD1, and absent DNA this call remains unverified. Germline V gene data show CDR1 as LNHDA and CDR2 as SQIVND (reference sequence). The CDR3 spans 12 residues. The CDR3 spells CASRGGVTEAFF.

This chain joins TRBV7-2 and TRBJ2-7. The germline V gene has CDR1 SGHTA and CDR2 FQGNSA. The CDR3 length is 14 residues. CDR3 sequence reads: CASSLRTGPYEQYF.

The chain carries TRBV5-1 and TRBJ1-6. In germline, CDR1 is SGHRS, CDR2 YFSETQ. This CDR3 is 14 amino acids long. The CDR3 sequence is CASSLGDGYSPLHF.

The chain has TRBV6-5 and TRBJ2-1. This CDR3 is built from 14 residues. Germline V gene lookup returns CDR1 MNHEY and CDR2 SVGAGI. This CDR3 reads CASSYGRLYNEQFF.

The genes are TRBV15 and TRBJ1-1. Germline CDR1 is LNHNV and CDR2 is YYDKDF (reference sequence). This CDR3 spans 11 amino acids. The CDR3 reads CATGVWGKAFF.

The chain combines TRBV15 with TRBJ1-1; TCRdb names TRBD1, which stays unverified in the absence of DNA. Germline CDR1 reads LNHNV; CDR2 reads YYDKDF (reference sequence). CDR3 size: 14 residues. The CDR3 here is CATSIQGGDTEAFF.

The J gene is TRBJ1-4, the V gene TRBV6-1; TCRdb calls TRBD1, which cannot be checked without DNA. Germline values: CDR1 MNHNS, CDR2 SASEGT. This CDR3 has 14 amino acids. CDR3 region: CASTPGQGNEKLFF.

V is TRBV7-3 and J is TRBJ2-7; TCRdb picks TRBD1, but there is no DNA to check that call. This CDR3 comprises 13 residues. Germline loops: CDR1 SGHTA, CDR2 FQGTGA. CDR3 protein: CASSLKQGYEQYF.

The rearrangement joins TRBV29-1 to TRBJ1-5; with no DNA, the TCRdb D assignment of TRBD1 cannot be verified. The CDR3 extends over 15 amino acids. Germline V gene lookup returns CDR1 SQVTM and CDR2 ANQGSEA. CDR3 residues: CSVQTGTGYGQPQHF.

The chain recombines TRBV27 with TRBJ1-5. CDR1 and CDR2 from the germline V gene are MNHEY and SMNVEV (reference sequence). The CDR3 loop spans 17 amino acids. CDR3 amino acids: CASSRMGTQWGNQPQHF.

V is TRBV29-1 and J is TRBJ2-2. This CDR3 has 15 amino acids. In germline, CDR1 is SQVTM, CDR2 ANQGSEA. CDR3 region: CSVEFATSNTGELFF.

The chain links TRBV20-1 to TRBJ1-2. CDR3 length: 13 amino acids. Germline CDR1 is DFQATT and CDR2 is SNEGSKA (reference sequence). This CDR3 reads CSAQTGTFYGYTF.

V gene TRBV5-1 combines with J gene TRBJ2-1; TCRdb's D call of TRBD1 is untestable without DNA. CDR1 SGHRS and CDR2 YFSETQ come from the germline V gene. The CDR3 runs to 16 residues. The CDR3 reads CASSFPTDGSYNEQFF.

The CDR3 is CASSLGPGVATNEKLFF. The chain combines TRBV7-2 with TRBJ1-4. Germline CDR1 is SGHTA and CDR2 is FQGNSA. The CDR3 is 17 amino acids. Variable domain in full (rest from reference TRBV7-2 and TRBJ1-4): GAGVSQSPSNKVTEKGKDVELRCDPISGHTALYWYRQSLGQGLEFLIYFQGNSAPDKSGLPSDRFSAERTGGSVSTLTIQRTQQEDSAVYLCASSLGPGVATNEKLFFGSGTQLSVL.

The gene calls are TRBV20-1 and TRBJ2-3; there is no DNA to check the TCRdb D call of TRBD2. This CDR3 comprises 16 residues. CDR1 DFQATT and CDR2 SNEGSKA come from the germline V gene (reference sequence). The CDR3 reads CSATSSGGGAADTQYF.

The chain couples TRBV20-1 to TRBJ1-2; with no DNA, the TCRdb D assignment of TRBD1 cannot be verified. CDR3 size: 11 residues. Germline V gene data show CDR1 as DFQATT and CDR2 as SNEGSKA (reference sequence). CDR3: CSAPDRYGYTF.

This chain links TRBV7-9 with TRBJ1-2; the D call from TCRdb, TRBD1, cannot be confirmed without DNA. The CDR3 covers 13 residues. Germline CDR1 and CDR2: SEHNR and FQNEAQ (reference sequence). The CDR3: CASSLAGAAGYTF.